This TCR beta chain was found in a study of blood T cell repertoires in COVID-19. Using immunoSEQ multiplex PCR, the repertoire was profiled, and TCRdb retains in-frame clones only, with some absent. The repertoire includes about 160,000 clones, around 85% of them detected once, and 1.2% sits in the top ten. CDR1 is SQVTM, CDR2 ANQGSEA, per germline. The CDR3 loop spans 13 amino acids. Trimming cost V 6 bases and J 4 bases, with 13 bases left between them. The TCR sequence derives from a man in his 60s who had recovered from COVID-19. The sample consisted of peripheral blood. The chain is built from TRBV29-1 and TRBJ1-3; D is possibly TRBD1 (6 bases). The CDR3 DNA is TGCAGCGTGAGAGATGGACAGGGAAACACCATATATTTT. Encoded protein: CSVRDGQGNTIYF.